This T cell receptor (beta chain) was retrieved from a study of T cell changes during pregnancy in multiple sclerosis. Profiled with immunoSEQ multiplex PCR; TCRdb holds only in-frame clones, not every one. The sample has some 20,000 clones; roughly 89% are singletons. CDR3 length equals 17 residues. J gave up 1 base and V 4 bases, and 9 bases lay outside the gene matches. Germline V lookup: CDR1 SGHAT, CDR2 FQNNGV. The clonotype comes from a female donor in good health, enrolled as a control in a pregnancy study. V and J are TRBV11-2 and TRBJ2-3; 9 bases are shared with TRBD2. The input for sequencing was CD4+ T cells from peripheral blood mononuclear cells, taken in the third trimester of pregnancy. In DNA form, the CDR3 reads TGTGCCAGCAGCTGGGGCCGCGCGGGGGGGCGCACAGATACGCAGTATTTT. This codes for CASSWGRAGGRTDTQYF.